A single sample gave rise to the 30 T cell receptor beta chains below, sequenced in a study of shared clonotypes between healthy human individuals (dated by TCRdb to about 2020). For the CD8 naive samples, CD45RO-negative cells were positively selected for CCR7, yielding a CD45RA+CCR7+ population from which TemRA cells were excluded. Library creation used the immunoSEQ multiplex PCR assay. TCRdb holds this immuneACCESS table with in-frame rearrangements only. Some clones are missing; in checked studies, unresolved V genes explain under half, and the rest has no known cause. Present in this sample are about 2 million clones, roughly 94% of which were seen just once. The top ten clones comprise 1.1% of the sample. Sequencing was carried out using naive CD8+ T cells sorted from blood. This specimen's cell subset or site label, per the study, means: CD45RA+CCR7+. All receptors come from a man in his late teens or twenties in good health.

The chain has TRBV6-6 and TRBJ1-5; no firm D call. The CDR3 consists of 14 residues. Germline-derived CDR1 and CDR2 are MNHNY and SVGAGI (reference sequence). V was pared by 3 bases and J by 1 base, with 7 bases between. CDR3: CASSYYQSNQPQHF. CDR3 nucleotide sequence: TGTGCCAGCAGTTATTACCAGAGCAATCAGCCCCAGCATTTT.

The rearrangement uses TRBV6-6 and TRBJ2-2; D possibly uses TRBD1 or TRBD2 (5 bases each). CDR3 length equals 15 residues. V was pared by 6 bases and J by 0 bases, with 11 bases between. In germline, CDR1 is MNHNY, CDR2 SVGAGI (reference sequence). CDR3 nucleotides: TGTGCCAGCAGCGACGGGACCACGAACACCGGGGAGCTGTTTTTT. Amino acids: CASSDGTTNTGELFF.

V and J are TRBV4-1 and TRBJ1-5, with a possible D match to TRBD1 (5 bases). Germline-derived CDR1 and CDR2 are MGHRA and YSYEKL. Trimming cost V 3 bases and J 8 bases, with 17 bases left between them. This CDR3 comprises 15 residues. DNA of the CDR3: TGCGCCAGCAGCCAGCGACAGACTCCCTTAGAGCCCCAGCATTTT. Translated, it gives CASSQRQTPLEPQHF.

The V gene is TRBV7-2, the J gene TRBJ2-5; 8 bases agree with TRBD1. Germline CDR1 and CDR2: SGHTA and FQGNSA. CDR3 length equals 14 residues. The J segment lost 4 bases and the V segment lost 3 bases, leaving 4 bases of the junction unmatched. The CDR3 is CASSFWTGRETQYF. DNA for the CDR3: TGTGCCAGCAGCTTCTGGACAGGGAGAGAGACCCAGTACTTC.

The genes are TRBV18 and TRBJ2-7; 7 bases map to TRBD2. This CDR3 spans 16 amino acids. Germline loops: CDR1 KGHSH, CDR2 LQKENI. The ends lost 3 bases at V and 0 bases at J; junction bases unmatched: 8. CDR3 coding DNA: TGTGCCAGCTCACCGGGAGGGCTATCGATCTCCTACGAGCAGTACTTC. Translating gives CASSPGGLSISYEQYF.

The gene calls are TRBV2 and TRBJ2-1; maybe TRBD1 (6 bases). The CDR3 runs to 14 residues. Germline V CDR1 and CDR2: SNHLY, FYNNEI. V shed 6 bases and J shed 2 bases, with 11 bases lying between them. In DNA form, the CDR3 reads TGTGCCAGCAGAACAGGGCCTACCTACAATGAGCAGTTCTTC. Its protein product is CASRTGPTYNEQFF.

J is TRBJ1-5 and V is TRBV5-6; 9 nucleotides line up with TRBD1. This CDR3 region has 15 residues. CDR1 is SGHDT, CDR2 YYEEEE, per germline. V lost 3 bases and J lost 4; bases outside the gene matches: 5. CDR3 DNA: TGTGCCAGCAGCTGGGGACAGGGACGGAATCAGCCCCAGCATTTT. It yields the protein CASSWGQGRNQPQHF. The entire variable domain, with the rest obtained from reference TRBV5-6 and TRBJ1-5, is as follows: DAGVTQSPTHLIKTRGQQVTLRCSPKSGHDTVSWYQQALGQGPQFIFQYYEEEERQRGNFPDRFSGHQFPNYSSELNVNALLLGDSALYLCASSWGQGRNQPQHFGDGTRLSIL.

The chain is built from TRBV27 and TRBJ2-2; D perhaps matches TRBD1 (5 bases). Germline V gene lookup returns CDR1 MNHEY and CDR2 SMNVEV (reference sequence). Trimming left V 5 bases short and J 1 base short, with 14 bases between. The CDR3 extends over 16 amino acids. CDR3 protein: CASSPATVLNTGELFF. CDR3 sequence (DNA): TGTGCCAGCAGTCCGGCGACAGTTTTGAACACCGGGGAGCTGTTTTTT.

V gene TRBV1 combines with J gene TRBJ1-3. TRBV1 is a documented pseudogene. The CDR3 contains 13 residues. In nucleotides, the CDR3 is TGCACCAGCAGCCAGGGCTCTGGAAACACCATATATTTT. The encoded protein is CTSSQGSGNTIYF.

V and J are TRBV15 and TRBJ2-7; D is ambiguous. The CDR3 contains 15 residues. The germline V gene encodes CDR1 LNHNV and CDR2 YYDKDF (reference sequence). V was clipped by 3 bases and J by 0 bases, with 12 bases between them. CDR3 region: CATSRGPNLSYEQYF. The CDR3 DNA reads as TGTGCCACCAGCAGGGGCCCAAACCTCTCCTACGAGCAGTACTTC.

The V gene is TRBV10-3, the J gene TRBJ1-2; perhaps TRBD1 as D (5 bases). This CDR3 has 16 amino acids. V dropped 3 bases and J dropped 2 bases, with 16 bases sitting between them. Germline lookup yields CDR1 ENHRY and CDR2 SYGVKD. This CDR3 is CAISEFLSGSNYGYTF. The CDR3 nucleotides read TGTGCCATCAGTGAATTCCTCTCAGGGAGCAACTATGGCTACACCTTC.

The chain carries TRBV6-5 and TRBJ2-1, with D possibly TRBD2 on 7 matching bases. Trimming took 4 bases from V and 6 from J, leaving 19 bases between them. CDR1 and CDR2 from the germline V gene are MNHEY and SVGAGI. The CDR3 is 16 amino acids. CDR3 bases: TGTGCCAGCAGTTTTGATGGGGGGGCAGGGTTCAATGAGCAGTTCTTC. Amino acid sequence: CASSFDGGAGFNEQFF.

In DNA form, the CDR3 reads TGTGCCAGCAGCTTAGTTGGGCTAGCGGGAAGGTCAGAGCAGTTCTTC. Amino acids: CASSLVGLAGRSEQFF. This chain connects TRBV13 to TRBJ2-1, with 9 bases matching TRBD2. The CDR3 loop spans 16 amino acids. J gave up 10 bases and V 1 base, and 11 bases lay outside the gene matches. Germline values: CDR1 PRHDT, CDR2 FYEKMQ (reference sequence). Based on the CDR3 plus reference TRBV13 and TRBJ2-1, the full variable domain is AAGVIQSPRHLIKEKRETATLKCYPIPRHDTVYWYQQGPGQDPQFLISFYEKMQSDKGSIPDRFSAQQFSDYHSELNMSSLELGDSALYFCASSLVGLAGRSEQFFGPGTRLTVL.

The chain uses TRBV6-6 and TRBJ2-1; D gene unclear. Germline V lookup: CDR1 MNHNY, CDR2 SVGAGI (reference sequence). The CDR3 sequence is 16 residues long. Deletions cut 0 bases from V and 0 bases from J, with 9 bases between. CDR3 DNA: TGTGCCAGCAGTTACTCACTTCAGAGCTCCTACAATGAGCAGTTCTTC. Translating it yields CASSYSLQSSYNEQFF.

CDR3 protein: CASSQSTGPNYEQYF. The CDR3 DNA sequence: TGCGCCAGCAGCCAATCTACCGGGCCCAACTACGAGCAGTACTTC. The V call is TRBV4-3, the J call TRBJ2-7; D gene uncertain. The CDR3 runs to 15 residues. The germline V gene encodes CDR1 LGHNA and CDR2 YSLEER. V was shortened by 2 bases and J by 3 bases, with 14 bases between the two germline ends.

The genes are TRBV9 and TRBJ1-6; D might be TRBD1 (5 bases). Trimming took off 4 bases at V and 7 bases at J, with 15 bases between the two ends. Per the germline V gene, CDR1 is SGDLS and CDR2 is YYNGEE. The CDR3 contains 15 residues. CDR3: CASSPGPSGNSPLHF. The CDR3 nucleotides are TGTGCCAGCAGCCCAGGGCCTTCGGGGAATTCACCCCTCCACTTT.

The chain couples TRBV7-9 to TRBJ1-1; a possible D gene is TRBD1 (6 bases). The V and J ends lost 5 bases and 7 bases respectively, with 11 bases between them. The CDR3 contains 12 residues. Germline values: CDR1 SEHNR, CDR2 FQNEAQ (reference sequence). In DNA, the CDR3 is TGTGCCAGCAGCCTGACAGGAAGTGAAGCTTTCTTT. This translates into CASSLTGSEAFF.

This clone has a single count. The CDR3 nucleotides are TGTGCCAGCAGTTGGGGGAGGTCGTCCCAAGAGACCCAGTACTTC. Encoded protein: CASSWGRSSQETQYF. The chain employs TRBV6-5 and TRBJ2-5; tentatively, D is TRBD2 (6 bases). V was clipped by 4 bases and J by 1 base, with 13 bases between them. The length of the CDR3 is 15 residues. Germline V gene data show CDR1 as MNHEY and CDR2 as SVGAGI.

V gene TRBV4-1 combines with J gene TRBJ1-5; the D gene is possibly TRBD1 (5 bases). CDR1 is MGHRA and CDR2 is YSYEKL in the germline V gene. CDR3 length: 16 amino acids. Trimming removed 0 bases from V and 4 bases from J, with 13 bases in between. The CDR3 nucleotides are TGCGCCAGCAGCCAAGATATACAGGAGATTAATCAGCCCCAGCATTTT. Protein product: CASSQDIQEINQPQHF.

This chain links TRBV4-1 with TRBJ2-7, with 7 bases that match TRBD1. CDR1 MGHRA and CDR2 YSYEKL come from the germline V gene. V lost 4 bases to trimming and J lost 4 bases; unmatched junction nucleotides: 13. The CDR3 contains 16 residues. CDR3 protein: CASSLRVGTALYEQYF. Written as DNA, the CDR3 is TGCGCCAGCAGCCTACGTGTCGGGACAGCCTTGTACGAGCAGTACTTC.

The J gene is TRBJ2-3, the V gene TRBV7-9, with 8 nucleotides matching TRBD2. The germline V gene has CDR1 SEHNR and CDR2 FQNEAQ (reference sequence). V gave up 3 bases and J gave up 3 bases; unmatched junction bases: 11. The CDR3 spans 17 residues. The DNA of the CDR3 is TGTGCCAGCAGCTTCTCCAACAGCGGGAGTTCAACAGATACGCAGTATTTT. It encodes CASSFSNSGSSTDTQYF.

The chain has TRBV28 and TRBJ2-7, with 11 bases lining up with TRBD1. J was trimmed by 5 bases and V by 4 bases; bases with no gene match: 4. CDR3 length: 14 amino acids. In germline, CDR1 is MDHEN, CDR2 SYDVKM. In nucleotides, the CDR3 is TGTGCCAGCAGTTGGGGGGACAGGGGGAACGAGCAGTACTTC. This encodes CASSWGDRGNEQYF.

This clone was counted once. The J gene is TRBJ2-1, the V gene TRBV13; perhaps D is TRBD1 or TRBD2 (5 bases each). Germline CDR1 and CDR2: PRHDT and FYEKMQ (reference sequence). V dropped 4 bases and J dropped 6 bases, with 19 bases sitting between them. This CDR3 contains 16 residues. The CDR3 nucleotides read TGTGCCAGCAGCTGGGTGGGGACCCGGGCAGGCAATGAGCAGTTCTTC. Translated, it gives CASSWVGTRAGNEQFF.

V usage is TRBV29-1 and J usage is TRBJ2-5; D may correspond to TRBD1 or TRBD2 (7 bases each). There are 11 residues in the CDR3. V lost 8 bases to trimming and J lost 5 bases, with 12 bases between them. From germline, CDR1 is SQVTM and CDR2 ANQGSEA. The CDR3 protein is CSHQGGETQYF. The DNA of the CDR3 is TGCAGCCACCAGGGGGGGGAGACCCAGTACTTC.

The chain carries TRBV20-1 and TRBJ2-7; perhaps TRBD2 as D (6 bases). The V and J ends lost 7 bases and 5 bases respectively, with 9 bases between them. Germline lookup yields CDR1 DFQATT and CDR2 SNEGSKA (reference sequence). The CDR3 length is 10 residues. CDR3 loop: CSVWRDEQYF. DNA for the CDR3: TGCAGTGTTTGGAGGGACGAGCAGTACTTC.

J is TRBJ2-1 and V is TRBV30, with D perhaps TRBD1 (6 bases). Trimming removed 4 bases from V and 2 bases from J, with 12 bases in between. The CDR3 sequence is 14 residues long. Looked up from germline, CDR1 is GTSNPN and CDR2 is SVGIG (reference sequence). CDR3 amino acids: CAWTLGHPYNEQFF. The CDR3 DNA is TGTGCCTGGACCCTGGGACACCCCTACAATGAGCAGTTCTTC.

V is TRBV28 and J is TRBJ2-7; 8 bases align to TRBD1. Germline V gives CDR1 MDHEN, CDR2 SYDVKM. Trimming took 3 bases from V and 3 from J; bases not matched to a gene: 4. This CDR3 spans 14 amino acids. The CDR3 DNA is TGTGCCAGCAGTTTTTTGGACAGGGACTACGAGCAGTACTTC. Translation: CASSFLDRDYEQYF.

V is TRBV19 and J is TRBJ2-7; the match to TRBD2 covers 10 bases. The CDR3 has 16 amino acids. V lost 1 base, J lost 3 bases, and 6 bases stayed unmatched. Germline CDR1 LNHDA, CDR2 SQIVND (reference sequence). The chain's CDR3 is CASSIGSRLAGYEQYF. As DNA, the CDR3 is TGTGCCAGTAGTATAGGAAGCAGACTAGCGGGCTACGAGCAGTACTTC.

V usage is TRBV5-4 and J usage is TRBJ2-2, with no clear D. The length of the CDR3 is 12 residues. Between the trimmed V and J ends, which lost 0 bases and 8 bases, there was a span of 5 bases. The germline CDR1 and CDR2 sequences are SGHNT and YYREEE (reference sequence). The CDR3 reads CASSLASGELFF. The CDR3 nucleotides read TGTGCCAGCAGCTTGGCCTCGGGGGAGCTGTTTTTT.

In its sample, this clone was seen once. This sequence joins TRBV2 and TRBJ2-5; the match to TRBD2 covers 12 bases. The V and J ends lost 2 bases and 2 bases, in that order; junction bases with no gene match: 3. Germline CDR1 reads SNHLY; CDR2 reads FYNNEI. The CDR3 runs to 16 residues. This chain's CDR3 is CASSELAGGWQETQYF. CDR3 sequence (DNA): TGTGCCAGCAGTGAACTAGCGGGGGGGTGGCAAGAGACCCAGTACTTC. The full variable domain, rest sourced from reference TRBV2 and TRBJ2-5, is EPEVTQTPSHQVTQMGQEVILRCVPISNHLYFYWYRQILGQKVEFLVSFYNNEISEKSEIFDDQFSVERPDGSNFTLKIRSTKLEDSAMYFCASSELAGGWQETQYFGPGTRLLVL.